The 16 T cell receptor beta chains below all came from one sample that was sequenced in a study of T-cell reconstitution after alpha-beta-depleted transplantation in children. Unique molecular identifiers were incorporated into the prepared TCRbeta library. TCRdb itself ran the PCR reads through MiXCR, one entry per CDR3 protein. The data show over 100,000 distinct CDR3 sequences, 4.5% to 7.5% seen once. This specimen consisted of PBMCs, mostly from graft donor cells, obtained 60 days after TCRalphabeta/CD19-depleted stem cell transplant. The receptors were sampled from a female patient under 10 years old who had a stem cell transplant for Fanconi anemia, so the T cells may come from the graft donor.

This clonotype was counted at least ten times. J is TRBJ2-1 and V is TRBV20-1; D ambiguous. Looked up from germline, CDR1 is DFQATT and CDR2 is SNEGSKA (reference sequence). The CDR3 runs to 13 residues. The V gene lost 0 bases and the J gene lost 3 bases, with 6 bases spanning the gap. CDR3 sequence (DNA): TGCAGTGCTAGAGATCGGAGCTACAATGAGCAGTTCTTC. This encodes CSARDRSYNEQFF.

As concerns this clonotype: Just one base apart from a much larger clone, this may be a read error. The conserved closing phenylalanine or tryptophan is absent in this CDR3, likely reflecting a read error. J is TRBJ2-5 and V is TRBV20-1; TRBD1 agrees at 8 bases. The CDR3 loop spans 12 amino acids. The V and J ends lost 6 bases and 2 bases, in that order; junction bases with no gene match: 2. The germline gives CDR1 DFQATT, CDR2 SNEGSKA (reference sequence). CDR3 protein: CSARTGQETQYY. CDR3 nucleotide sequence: TGCAGTGCAAGGACAGGGCAAGAGACCCAGTACTAC.

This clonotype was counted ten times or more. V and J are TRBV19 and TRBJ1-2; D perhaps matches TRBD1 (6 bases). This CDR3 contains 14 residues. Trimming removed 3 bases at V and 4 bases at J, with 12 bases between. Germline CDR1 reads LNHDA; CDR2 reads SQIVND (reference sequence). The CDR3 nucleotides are TGTGCCAGTAGTATGACAGGTCGGTCCTATGGCTACACCTTC. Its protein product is CASSMTGRSYGYTF.

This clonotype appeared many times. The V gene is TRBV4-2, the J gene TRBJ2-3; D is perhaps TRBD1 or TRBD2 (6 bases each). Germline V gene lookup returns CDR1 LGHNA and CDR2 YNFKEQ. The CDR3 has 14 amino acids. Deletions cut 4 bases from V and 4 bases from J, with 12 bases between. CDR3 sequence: CASSPAGGADTQYF. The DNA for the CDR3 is TGTGCCAGCAGCCCCGCCGGGGGCGCAGATACGCAGTATTTT.

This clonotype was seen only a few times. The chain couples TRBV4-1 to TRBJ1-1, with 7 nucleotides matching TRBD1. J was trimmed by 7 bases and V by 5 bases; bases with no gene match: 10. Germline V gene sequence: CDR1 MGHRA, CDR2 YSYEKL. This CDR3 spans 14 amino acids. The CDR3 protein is CASSNRNRGLEAFF. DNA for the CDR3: TGCGCCAGCAGCAACAGGAACAGGGGCCTTGAAGCTTTCTTT.

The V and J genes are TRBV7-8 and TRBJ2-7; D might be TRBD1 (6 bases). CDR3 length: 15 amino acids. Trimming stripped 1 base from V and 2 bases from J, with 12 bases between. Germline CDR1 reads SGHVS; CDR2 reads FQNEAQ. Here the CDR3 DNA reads TGTGCCAGCAGCTTAGGGGACATTCTACCCTACGAGCAGTACTTC. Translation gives CASSLGDILPYEQYF.

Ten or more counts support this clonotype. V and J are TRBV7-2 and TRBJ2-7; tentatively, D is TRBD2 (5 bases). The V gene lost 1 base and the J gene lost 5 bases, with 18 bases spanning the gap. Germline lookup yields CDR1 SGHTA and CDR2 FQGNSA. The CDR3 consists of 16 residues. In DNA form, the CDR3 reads TGTGCCAGCAGCTTAGTTGGCAGTCTAGCTCTCAACGAGCAGTACTTC. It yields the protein CASSLVGSLALNEQYF.

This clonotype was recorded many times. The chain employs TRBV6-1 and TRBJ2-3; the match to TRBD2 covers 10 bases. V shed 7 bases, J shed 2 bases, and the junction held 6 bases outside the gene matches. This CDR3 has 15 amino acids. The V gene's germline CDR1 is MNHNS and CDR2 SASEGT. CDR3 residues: CASKPLAGVTDTQYF. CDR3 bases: TGTGCCAGCAAACCCCTAGCGGGAGTCACAGATACGCAGTATTTT.

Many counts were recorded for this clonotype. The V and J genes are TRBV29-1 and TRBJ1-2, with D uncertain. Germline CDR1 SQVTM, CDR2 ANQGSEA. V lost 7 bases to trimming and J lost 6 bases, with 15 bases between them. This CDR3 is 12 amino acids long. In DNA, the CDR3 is TGCAGCGGCCGGTCCGGGATAGATGGCTACACCTTC. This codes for CSGRSGIDGYTF.

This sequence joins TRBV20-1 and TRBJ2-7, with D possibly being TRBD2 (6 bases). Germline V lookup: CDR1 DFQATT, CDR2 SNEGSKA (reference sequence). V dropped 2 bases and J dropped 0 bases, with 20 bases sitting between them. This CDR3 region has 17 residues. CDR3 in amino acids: CSARIMSRRDHSYEQYF. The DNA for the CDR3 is TGCAGTGCTAGAATAATGTCTCGGCGGGACCACTCCTACGAGCAGTACTTC.

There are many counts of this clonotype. CDR3 residues: CASSRLTGGEETQYF. Written as DNA, the CDR3 is TGTGCCAGCAGCCGCTTGACAGGGGGAGAAGAGACCCAGTACTTC. This chain uses TRBV14 with TRBJ2-5, with 9 bases matching TRBD1. Germline V CDR1 and CDR2: SGHDN, FVKESK. The CDR3 spans 15 residues. V was clipped by 4 bases and J by 3 bases; unmatched bases: 6.

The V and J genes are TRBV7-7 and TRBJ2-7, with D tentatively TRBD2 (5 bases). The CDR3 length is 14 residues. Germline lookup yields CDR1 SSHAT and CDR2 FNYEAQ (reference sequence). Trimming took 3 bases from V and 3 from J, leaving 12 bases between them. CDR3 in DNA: TGTGCCAGCAGCTTTAGGGAGTGGGGCTACGAGCAGTACTTC. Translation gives CASSFREWGYEQYF. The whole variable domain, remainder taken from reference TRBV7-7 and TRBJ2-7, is GAGVSQSPRYKVTKRGQDVTLRCDPISSHATLYWYQQALGQGPEFLTYFNYEAQPDKSGLPSDRFSAERPEGSISTLTIQRTEQRDSAMYRCASSFREWGYEQYFGPGTRLTVT.

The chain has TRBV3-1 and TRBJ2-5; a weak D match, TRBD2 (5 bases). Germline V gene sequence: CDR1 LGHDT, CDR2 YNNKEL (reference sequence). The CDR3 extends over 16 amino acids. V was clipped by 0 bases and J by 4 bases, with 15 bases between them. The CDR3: CASSQDRVSRGETQYF. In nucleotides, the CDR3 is TGTGCCAGCAGCCAAGATCGGGTTAGCCGGGGAGAGACCCAGTACTTC.

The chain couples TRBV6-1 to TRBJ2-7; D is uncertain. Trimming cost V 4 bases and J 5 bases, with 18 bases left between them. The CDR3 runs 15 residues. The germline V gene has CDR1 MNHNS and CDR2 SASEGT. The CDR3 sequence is CASSGERTRNHEQYF. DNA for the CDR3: TGTGCCAGCAGTGGAGAACGGACCCGGAACCACGAGCAGTACTTC.

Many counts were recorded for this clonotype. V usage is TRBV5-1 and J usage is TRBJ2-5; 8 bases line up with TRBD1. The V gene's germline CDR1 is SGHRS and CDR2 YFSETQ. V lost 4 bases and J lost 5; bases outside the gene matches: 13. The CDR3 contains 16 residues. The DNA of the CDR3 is TGCGCCAGCAGCCTAGGACAGGGCGGTTGGTGGGAGACCCAGTACTTC. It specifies CASSLGQGGWWETQYF. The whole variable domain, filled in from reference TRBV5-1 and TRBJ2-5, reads KAGVTQTPRYLIKTRGQQVTLSCSPISGHRSVSWYQQTPGQGLQFLFEYFSETQRNKGNFPGRFSGRQFSNSRSEMNVSTLELGDSALYLCASSLGQGGWWETQYFGPGTRLLVL.

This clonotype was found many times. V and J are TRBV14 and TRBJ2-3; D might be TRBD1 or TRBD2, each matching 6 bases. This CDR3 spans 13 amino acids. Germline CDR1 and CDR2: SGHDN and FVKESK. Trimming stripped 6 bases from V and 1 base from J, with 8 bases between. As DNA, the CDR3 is TGTGCCAGCAGAAGGGGGGGCACAGATACGCAGTATTTT. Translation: CASRRGGTDTQYF.